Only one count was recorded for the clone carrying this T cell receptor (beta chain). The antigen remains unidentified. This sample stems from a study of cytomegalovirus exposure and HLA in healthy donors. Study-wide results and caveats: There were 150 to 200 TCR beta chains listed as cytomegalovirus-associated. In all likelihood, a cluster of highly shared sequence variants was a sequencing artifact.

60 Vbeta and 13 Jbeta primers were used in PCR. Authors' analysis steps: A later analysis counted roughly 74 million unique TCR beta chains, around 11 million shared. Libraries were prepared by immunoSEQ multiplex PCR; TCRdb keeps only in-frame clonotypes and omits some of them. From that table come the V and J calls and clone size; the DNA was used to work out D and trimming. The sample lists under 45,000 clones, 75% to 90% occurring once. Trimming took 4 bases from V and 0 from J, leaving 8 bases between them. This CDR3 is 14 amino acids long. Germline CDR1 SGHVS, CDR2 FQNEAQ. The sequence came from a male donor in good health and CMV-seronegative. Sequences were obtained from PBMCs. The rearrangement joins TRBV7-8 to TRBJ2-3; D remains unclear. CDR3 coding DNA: TGTGCCAGCAGCTCTCAAGCCAGCACAGATACGCAGTATTTT. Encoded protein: CASSSQASTDTQYF.